These 3 T cell receptor beta chains share one sample of origin, sequenced in a study of cytomegalovirus exposure and HLA in healthy donors. The PCR was carried out with 60 Vbeta primers and 13 Jbeta primers. Assay used: immunoSEQ multiplex PCR; TCRdb lists only in-frame clones, some missing. Of some 150,000 clones in the sample, 80% to 90% were seen once. Sequences were obtained from PBMCs. All receptors derive from a woman aged 45-60 years in good health and CMV-seronegative.

This chain uses TRBV5-1 with TRBJ1-5; D gene unclear. CDR1 and CDR2 (germline): SGHRS, YFSETQ. The CDR3 contains 14 residues. V was pared by 0 bases and J by 4 bases, with 8 bases between. The CDR3, as DNA: TGCGCCAGCAGCTTGGGAACTCATAATCAGCCCCAGCATTTT. Translating it yields CASSLGTHNQPQHF.

The chain has TRBV18 and TRBJ2-3, with unresolved D. The CDR3 totals 12 residues. Trimming cost V 6 bases and J 5 bases, with 9 bases left between them. Germline V gene sequence: CDR1 KGHSH, CDR2 LQKENI. This CDR3 reads CASSHPGDTQYF. In DNA form, the CDR3 reads TGTGCCAGCTCTCACCCAGGAGATACGCAGTATTTT. Drawing the rest from reference TRBV18 and TRBJ2-3, the complete variable domain is NAGVMQNPRHLVRRRGQEARLRCSPMKGHSHVYWYRQLPEEGLKFMVYLQKENIIDESGMPKERFSAEFPKEGPSILRIQQVVRGDSAAYFCASSHPGDTQYFGPGTRLTVL.

The chain is built from TRBV27 and TRBJ2-6, with TRBD1 matching over 7 bases. The V and J ends lost 3 bases and 1 base, in that order; junction bases with no gene match: 3. This CDR3 spans 16 amino acids. Germline V lookup: CDR1 MNHEY, CDR2 SMNVEV (reference sequence). CDR3 protein: CASSLTGWSGANVLTF. In DNA, the CDR3 is TGTGCCAGCAGTTTGACAGGGTGGTCTGGGGCCAACGTCCTGACTTTC.